This T cell receptor beta chain stems from a study of CD8 T cells in Susac syndrome. Negative isolation yielded CD4+ and CD8+ T cells, and FACS enriched TEMRA cells. Random hexamers were used to reverse transcribe an amount of about 0.45 to 1 ug RNA. With immunoSEQ multiplex PCR, TCR beta CDR3 was amplified across 54 Vbeta and 13 Jbeta. TCRdb re-called the immunoSEQ multiplex PCR reads with MiXCR, one entry per CDR3 protein. Of some 180,000 distinct CDR3 sequences in the sample, about 95% are singletons; the top ten hold 0.085% to 0.11%. Germline CDR1 DFQATT, CDR2 SNEGSKA (reference sequence). This CDR3 is 14 amino acids long. V was pared by 5 bases and J by 2 bases, with 8 bases of the junction left unmatched.

The chain recombines TRBV20-1 with TRBJ2-5; 7 bases line up with TRBD2. This receptor was taken from a human donor in good health. The sequenced sample consisted of CD4+ T cells from PBMCs. CDR3 DNA: TGCAGTGCTTTCCCGGGACTACTTCAAGAGACCCAGTACTTC. It yields the protein CSAFPGLLQETQYF.